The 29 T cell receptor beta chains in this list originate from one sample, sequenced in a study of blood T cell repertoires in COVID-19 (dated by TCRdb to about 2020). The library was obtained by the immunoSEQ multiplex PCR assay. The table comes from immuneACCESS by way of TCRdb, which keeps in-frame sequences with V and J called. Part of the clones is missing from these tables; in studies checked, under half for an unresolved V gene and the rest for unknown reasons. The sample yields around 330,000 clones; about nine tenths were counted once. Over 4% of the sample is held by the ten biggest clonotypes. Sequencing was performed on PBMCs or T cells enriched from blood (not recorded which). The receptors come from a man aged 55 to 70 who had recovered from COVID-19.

The CDR3: CASMGLAGSGTQYF. CDR3 nucleotides: TGTGCCAGCATGGGACTAGCGGGATCTGGTACGCAGTATTTT. The chain links TRBV2 to TRBJ2-3; 13 bases match TRBD2. This CDR3 comprises 14 residues. CDR1 and CDR2 (germline): SNHLY, FYNNEI. V trimming: 7 bases; J trimming: 8 bases; junction bases outside the gene matches: 6.

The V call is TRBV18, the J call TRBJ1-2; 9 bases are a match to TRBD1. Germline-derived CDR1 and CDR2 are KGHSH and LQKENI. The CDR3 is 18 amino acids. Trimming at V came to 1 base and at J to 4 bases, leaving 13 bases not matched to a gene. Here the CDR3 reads CASSPQSPTGGIAYGYTF. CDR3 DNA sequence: TGTGCCAGCTCACCACAGTCCCCCACAGGGGGCATTGCCTATGGCTACACCTTC.

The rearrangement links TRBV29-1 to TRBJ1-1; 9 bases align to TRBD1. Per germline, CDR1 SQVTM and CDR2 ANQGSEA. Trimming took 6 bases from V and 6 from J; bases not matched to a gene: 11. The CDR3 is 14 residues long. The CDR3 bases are TGCAGCGTCGGCACAGGGGGCGGATTTGCTGAAGCTTTCTTT. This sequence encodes CSVGTGGGFAEAFF.

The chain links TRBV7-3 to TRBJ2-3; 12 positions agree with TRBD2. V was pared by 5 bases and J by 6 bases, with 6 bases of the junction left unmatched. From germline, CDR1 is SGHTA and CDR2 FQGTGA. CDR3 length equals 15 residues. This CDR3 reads CASSVTSGGLDTQYF. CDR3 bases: TGTGCCAGCAGCGTGACTAGCGGGGGCCTTGATACGCAGTATTTT.

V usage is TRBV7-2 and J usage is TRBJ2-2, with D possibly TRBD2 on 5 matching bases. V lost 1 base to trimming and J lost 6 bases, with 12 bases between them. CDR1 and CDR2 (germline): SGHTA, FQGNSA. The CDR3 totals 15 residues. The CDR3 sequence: CASSLVRMDSGELFF. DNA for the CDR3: TGTGCCAGCAGCTTAGTGCGAATGGACTCCGGGGAGCTGTTTTTT. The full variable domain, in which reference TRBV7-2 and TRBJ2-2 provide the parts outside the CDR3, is GAGVSQSPSNKVTEKGKDVELRCDPISGHTALYWYRQSLGQGLEFLIYFQGNSAPDKSGLPSDRFSAERTGGSVSTLTIQRTQQEDSAVYLCASSLVRMDSGELFFGEGSRLTVL.

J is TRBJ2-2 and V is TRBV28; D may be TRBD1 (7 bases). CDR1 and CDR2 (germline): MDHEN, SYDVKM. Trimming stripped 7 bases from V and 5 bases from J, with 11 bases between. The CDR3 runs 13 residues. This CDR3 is CASMTGRTGELFF. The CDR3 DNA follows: TGTGCCAGCATGACAGGGAGGACCGGGGAGCTGTTTTTT.

The chain's CDR3 is CASSLDSYQETQYF. The CDR3 bases are TGCGCCAGCAGCTTGGACTCGTACCAAGAGACCCAGTACTTC. The genes are TRBV5-1 and TRBJ2-5; D call uncertain. Trimming removed 0 bases at V and 0 bases at J, with 6 bases between. Germline V CDR1 and CDR2: SGHRS, YFSETQ. The CDR3 covers 14 residues.

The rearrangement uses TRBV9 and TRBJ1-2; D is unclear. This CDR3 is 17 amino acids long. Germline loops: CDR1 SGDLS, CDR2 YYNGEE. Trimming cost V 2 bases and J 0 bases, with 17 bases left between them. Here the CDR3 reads CASSVSPRTGTNYGYTF. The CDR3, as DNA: TGTGCCAGCAGCGTGTCCCCCCGGACTGGTACTAACTATGGCTACACCTTC.

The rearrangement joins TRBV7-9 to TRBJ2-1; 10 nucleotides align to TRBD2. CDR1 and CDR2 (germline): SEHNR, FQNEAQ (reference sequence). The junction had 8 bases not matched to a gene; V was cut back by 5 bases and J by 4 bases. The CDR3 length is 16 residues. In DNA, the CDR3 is TGTGCCAGCAGCCCCGCGTTAGCGGGAGGATACAATGAGCAGTTCTTC. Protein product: CASSPALAGGYNEQFF.

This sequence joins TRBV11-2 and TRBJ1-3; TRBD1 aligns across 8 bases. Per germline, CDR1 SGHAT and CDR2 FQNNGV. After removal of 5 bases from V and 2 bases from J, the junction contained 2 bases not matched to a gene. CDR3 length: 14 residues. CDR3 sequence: CASSRRGPGNTIYF. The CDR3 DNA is TGTGCCAGCAGCCGCAGGGGGCCTGGAAACACCATATATTTT.

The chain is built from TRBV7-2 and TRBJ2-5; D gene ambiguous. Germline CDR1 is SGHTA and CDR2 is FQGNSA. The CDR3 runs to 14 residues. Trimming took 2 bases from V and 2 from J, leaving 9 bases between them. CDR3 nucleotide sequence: TGTGCCAGCAGCTTATCGGCAGCGCAAGAGACCCAGTACTTC. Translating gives CASSLSAAQETQYF.

This CDR3 is CASSLDGTGYSGNTIYF. Here the CDR3 DNA reads TGTGCCAGCAGCTTGGACGGGACAGGTTACTCTGGAAACACCATATATTTT. The V call is TRBV5-4, the J call TRBJ1-3; 8 nucleotides align to TRBD1. Germline V gives CDR1 SGHNT, CDR2 YYREEE (reference sequence). V lost 0 bases, J lost 0 bases, and 5 bases stayed unmatched. The length of the CDR3 is 17 residues.

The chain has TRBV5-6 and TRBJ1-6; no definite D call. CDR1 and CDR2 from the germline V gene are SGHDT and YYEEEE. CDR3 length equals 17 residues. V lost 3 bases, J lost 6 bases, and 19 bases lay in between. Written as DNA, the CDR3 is TGTGCCAGCAGCTACTTCTCCTTTACGGTTGCTAATTCACCCCTCCACTTT. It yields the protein CASSYFSFTVANSPLHF.

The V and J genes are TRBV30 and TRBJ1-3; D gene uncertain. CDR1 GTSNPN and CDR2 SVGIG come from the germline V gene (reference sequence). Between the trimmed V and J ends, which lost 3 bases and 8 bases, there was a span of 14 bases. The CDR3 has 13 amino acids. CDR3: CAWSRVDWDTIYF. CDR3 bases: TGTGCCTGGAGCCGGGTTGATTGGGACACCATATATTTT.

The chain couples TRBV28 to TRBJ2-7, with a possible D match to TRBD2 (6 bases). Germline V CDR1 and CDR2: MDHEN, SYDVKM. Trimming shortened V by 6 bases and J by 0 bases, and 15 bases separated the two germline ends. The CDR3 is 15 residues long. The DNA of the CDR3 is TGTGCCAGCAGCCGAGGGGACTCAAACTCCTACGAGCAGTACTTC. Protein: CASSRGDSNSYEQYF.

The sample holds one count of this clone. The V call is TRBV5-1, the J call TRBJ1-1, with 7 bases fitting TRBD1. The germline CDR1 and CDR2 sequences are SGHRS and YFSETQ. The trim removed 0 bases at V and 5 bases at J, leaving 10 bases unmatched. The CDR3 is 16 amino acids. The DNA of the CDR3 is TGCGCCAGCAGCTTGGAGGTCCTCAGGGGGTATACTGAAGCTTTCTTT. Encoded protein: CASSLEVLRGYTEAFF. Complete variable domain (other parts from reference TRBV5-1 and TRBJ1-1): KAGVTQTPRYLIKTRGQQVTLSCSPISGHRSVSWYQQTPGQGLQFLFEYFSETQRNKGNFPGRFSGRQFSNSRSEMNVSTLELGDSALYLCASSLEVLRGYTEAFFGQGTRLTVV.

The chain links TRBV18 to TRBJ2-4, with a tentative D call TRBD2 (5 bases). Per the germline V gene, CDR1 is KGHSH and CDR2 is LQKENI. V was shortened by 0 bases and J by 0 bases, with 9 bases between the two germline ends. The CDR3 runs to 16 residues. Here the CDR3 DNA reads TGTGCCAGCTCACCACCTACAGCGGTAGCCAAAAACATTCAGTACTTC. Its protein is CASSPPTAVAKNIQYF.

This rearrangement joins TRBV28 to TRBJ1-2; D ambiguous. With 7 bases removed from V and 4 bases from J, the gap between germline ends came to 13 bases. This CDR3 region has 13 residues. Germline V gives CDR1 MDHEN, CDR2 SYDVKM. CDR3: CASISGLLYGYTF. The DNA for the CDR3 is TGTGCCAGCATATCAGGACTCCTCTATGGCTACACCTTC.

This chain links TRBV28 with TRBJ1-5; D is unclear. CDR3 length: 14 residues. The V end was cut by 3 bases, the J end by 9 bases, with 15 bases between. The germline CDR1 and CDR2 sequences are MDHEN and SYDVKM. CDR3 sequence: CASSFGGGRRPQHF. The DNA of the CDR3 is TGTGCCAGCAGTTTTGGTGGCGGGCGGCGGCCCCAGCATTTT.

CDR3 nucleotides: TGTGCCAGCAGCTTAGAGGTTCTAGCGGGAGGGCCGGGTTCCTACAATGAGCAGTTCTTC. This gives the protein CASSLEVLAGGPGSYNEQFF. The chain links TRBV11-2 to TRBJ2-1; 12 positions agree with TRBD2. The CDR3 is 20 amino acids. CDR1 is SGHAT, CDR2 FQNNGV, per germline. Trimming at V came to 0 bases and at J to 1 base, leaving 10 bases not matched to a gene.

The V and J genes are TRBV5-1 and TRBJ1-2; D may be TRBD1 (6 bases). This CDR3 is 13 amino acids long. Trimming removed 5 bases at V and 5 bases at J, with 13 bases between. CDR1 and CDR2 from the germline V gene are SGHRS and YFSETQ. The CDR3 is CASSPGVRYGYTF. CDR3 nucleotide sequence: TGCGCCAGCAGTCCAGGGGTTAGATATGGCTACACCTTC.

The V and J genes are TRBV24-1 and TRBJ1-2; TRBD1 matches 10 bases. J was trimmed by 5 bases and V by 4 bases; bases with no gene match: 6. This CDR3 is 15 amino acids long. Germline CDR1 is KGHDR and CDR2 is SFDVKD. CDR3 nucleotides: TGTGCCACCAGTGAACCCGGGACAGGGGAGTATGGCTACACCTTC. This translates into CATSEPGTGEYGYTF.

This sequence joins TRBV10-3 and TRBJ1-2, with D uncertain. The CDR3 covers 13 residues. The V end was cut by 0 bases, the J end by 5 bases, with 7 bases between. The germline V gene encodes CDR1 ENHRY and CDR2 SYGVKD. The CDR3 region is CAISESEDYGYTF. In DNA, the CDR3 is TGTGCCATCAGTGAGTCGGAGGATTATGGCTACACCTTC.

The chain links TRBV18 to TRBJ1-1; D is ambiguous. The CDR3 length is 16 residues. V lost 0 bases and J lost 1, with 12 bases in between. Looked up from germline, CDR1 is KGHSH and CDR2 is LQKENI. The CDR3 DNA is TGTGCCAGCTCACCACCTGGGAGGGCAGGGAACACTGAAGCTTTCTTT. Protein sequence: CASSPPGRAGNTEAFF. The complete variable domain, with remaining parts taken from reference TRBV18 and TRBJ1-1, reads NAGVMQNPRHLVRRRGQEARLRCSPMKGHSHVYWYRQLPEEGLKFMVYLQKENIIDESGMPKERFSAEFPKEGPSILRIQQVVRGDSAAYFCASSPPGRAGNTEAFFGQGTRLTVV.

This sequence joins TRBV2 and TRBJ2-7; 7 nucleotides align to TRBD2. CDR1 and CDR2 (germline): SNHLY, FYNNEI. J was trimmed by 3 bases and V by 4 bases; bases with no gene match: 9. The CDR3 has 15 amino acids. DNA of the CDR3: TGTGCCAGCAGTGTCGGGGAGCGGGGCTACTACGAGCAGTACTTC. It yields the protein CASSVGERGYYEQYF.

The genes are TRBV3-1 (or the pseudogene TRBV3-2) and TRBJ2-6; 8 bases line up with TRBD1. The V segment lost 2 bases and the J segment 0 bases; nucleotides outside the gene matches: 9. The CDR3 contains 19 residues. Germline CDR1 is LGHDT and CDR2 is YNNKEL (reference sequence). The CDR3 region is CASSQLLGQGTSGANVLTF. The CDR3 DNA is TGTGCCAGCAGCCAACTTCTCGGACAGGGAACCTCTGGGGCCAACGTCCTGACTTTC.

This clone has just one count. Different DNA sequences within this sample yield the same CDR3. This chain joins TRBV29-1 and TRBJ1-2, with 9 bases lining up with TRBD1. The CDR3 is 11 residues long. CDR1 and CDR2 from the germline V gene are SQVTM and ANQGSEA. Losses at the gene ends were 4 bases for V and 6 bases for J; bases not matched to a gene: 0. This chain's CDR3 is CSVGTGDGYTF. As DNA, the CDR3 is TGCAGCGTTGGGACAGGGGATGGCTACACCTTC.

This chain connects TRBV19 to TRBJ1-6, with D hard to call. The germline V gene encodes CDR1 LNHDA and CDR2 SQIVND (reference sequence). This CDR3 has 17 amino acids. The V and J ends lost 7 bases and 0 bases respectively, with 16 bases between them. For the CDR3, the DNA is TGTGCCAGTACCGTCCTCCATTCTAGCTCCTATAATTCACCCCTCCACTTT. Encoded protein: CASTVLHSSSYNSPLHF.

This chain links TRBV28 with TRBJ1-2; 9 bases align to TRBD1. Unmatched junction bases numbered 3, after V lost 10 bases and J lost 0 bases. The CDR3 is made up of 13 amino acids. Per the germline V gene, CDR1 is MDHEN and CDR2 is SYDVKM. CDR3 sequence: CATGTGPNYGYTF. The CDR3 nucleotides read TGTGCCACGGGGACAGGGCCTAACTATGGCTACACCTTC.